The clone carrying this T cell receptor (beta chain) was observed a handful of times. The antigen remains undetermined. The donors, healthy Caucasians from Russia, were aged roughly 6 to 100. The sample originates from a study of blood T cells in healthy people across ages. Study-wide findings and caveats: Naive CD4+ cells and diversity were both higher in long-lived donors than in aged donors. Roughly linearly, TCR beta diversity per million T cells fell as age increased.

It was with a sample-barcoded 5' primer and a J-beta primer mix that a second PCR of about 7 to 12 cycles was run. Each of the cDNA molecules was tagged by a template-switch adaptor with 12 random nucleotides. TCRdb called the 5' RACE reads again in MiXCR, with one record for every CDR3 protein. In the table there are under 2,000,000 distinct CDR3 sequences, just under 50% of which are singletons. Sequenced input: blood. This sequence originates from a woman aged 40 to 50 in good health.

DNA for the CDR3: TGTGCCAGCACCCAGGGGGGGAACTCCAATGAGCAGTTCTTC. Its protein product is CASTQGGNSNEQFF. This chain joins TRBV25-1 and TRBJ2-1; D could derive from TRBD1 or TRBD2 (7 bases each). V gave up 7 bases and J gave up 6 bases, with 16 bases separating them. This CDR3 spans 14 amino acids. Germline-derived CDR1 and CDR2 are MGHDK and SYGVNS.